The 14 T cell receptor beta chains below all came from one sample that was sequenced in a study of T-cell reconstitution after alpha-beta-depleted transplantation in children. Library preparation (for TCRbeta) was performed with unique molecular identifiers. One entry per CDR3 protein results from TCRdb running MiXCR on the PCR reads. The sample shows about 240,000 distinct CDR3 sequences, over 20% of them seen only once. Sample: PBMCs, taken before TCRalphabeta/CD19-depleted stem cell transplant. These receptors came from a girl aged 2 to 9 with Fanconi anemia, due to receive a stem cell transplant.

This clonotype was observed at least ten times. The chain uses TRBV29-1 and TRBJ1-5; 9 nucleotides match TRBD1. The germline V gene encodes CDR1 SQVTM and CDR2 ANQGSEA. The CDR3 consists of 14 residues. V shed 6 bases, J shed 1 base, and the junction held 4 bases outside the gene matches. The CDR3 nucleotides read TGCAGCGTGACCGGGACAGGGAGCAATCAGCCCCAGCATTTT. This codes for CSVTGTGSNQPQHF.

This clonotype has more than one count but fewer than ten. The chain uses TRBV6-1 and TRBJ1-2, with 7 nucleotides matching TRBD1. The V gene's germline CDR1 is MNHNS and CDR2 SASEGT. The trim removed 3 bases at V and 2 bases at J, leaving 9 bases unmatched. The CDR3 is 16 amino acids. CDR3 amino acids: CASSDYRTGGNYGYTF. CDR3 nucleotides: TGTGCCAGCAGTGATTATCGGACAGGAGGGAACTATGGCTACACCTTC.

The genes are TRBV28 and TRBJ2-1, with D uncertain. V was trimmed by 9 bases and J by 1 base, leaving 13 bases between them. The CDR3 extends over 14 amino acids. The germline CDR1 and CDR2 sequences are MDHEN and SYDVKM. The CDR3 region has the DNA TGTGCCAGTATGGACGAAGTTTCCTACAATGAGCAGTTCTTC. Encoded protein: CASMDEVSYNEQFF.

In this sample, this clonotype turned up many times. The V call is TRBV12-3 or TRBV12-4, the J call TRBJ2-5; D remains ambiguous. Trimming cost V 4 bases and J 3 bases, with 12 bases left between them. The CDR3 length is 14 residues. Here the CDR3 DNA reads TGTGCCAGCAGTTCCGGGCAGCAAAAAGAGACCCAGTACTTC. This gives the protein CASSSGQQKETQYF.

The CDR3, as DNA: TGCAGTGCCGACCGCAGGGGGGTGGGAGAGACCCAGTACTTC. Amino acid sequence: CSADRRGVGETQYF. The chain employs TRBV20-1 and TRBJ2-5, with D maybe TRBD1 (7 bases). Trimming stripped 6 bases from V and 4 bases from J, with 18 bases between. Looked up from germline, CDR1 is DFQATT and CDR2 is SNEGSKA (reference sequence). This CDR3 is built from 14 residues.

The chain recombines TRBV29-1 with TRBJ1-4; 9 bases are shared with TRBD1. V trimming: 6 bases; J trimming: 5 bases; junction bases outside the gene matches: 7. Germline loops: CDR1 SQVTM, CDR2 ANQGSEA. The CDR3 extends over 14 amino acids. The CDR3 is CSVKPGQGNEKLFF. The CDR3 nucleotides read TGCAGCGTGAAGCCGGGACAGGGAAATGAAAAACTGTTTTTT.

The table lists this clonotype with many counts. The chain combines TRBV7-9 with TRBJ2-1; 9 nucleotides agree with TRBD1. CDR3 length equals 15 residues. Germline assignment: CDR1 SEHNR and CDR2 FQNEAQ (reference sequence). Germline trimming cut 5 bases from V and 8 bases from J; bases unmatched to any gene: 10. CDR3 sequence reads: CASSLKTGGNDEQFF. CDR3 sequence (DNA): TGTGCCAGCAGCCTAAAAACAGGGGGCAACGATGAGCAGTTCTTC.

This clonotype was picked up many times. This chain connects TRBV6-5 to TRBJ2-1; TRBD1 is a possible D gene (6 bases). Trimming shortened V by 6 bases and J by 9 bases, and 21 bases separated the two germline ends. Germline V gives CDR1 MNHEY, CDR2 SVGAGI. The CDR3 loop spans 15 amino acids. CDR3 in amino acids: CASRSTPYREGEQFF. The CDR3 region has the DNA TGTGCCAGCAGATCTACACCTTACAGGGAAGGTGAGCAGTTCTTC.

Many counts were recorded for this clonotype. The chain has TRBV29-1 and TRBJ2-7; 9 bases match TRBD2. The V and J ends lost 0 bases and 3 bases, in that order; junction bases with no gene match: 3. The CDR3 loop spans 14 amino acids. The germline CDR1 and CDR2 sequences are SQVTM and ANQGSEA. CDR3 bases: TGCAGCGTTGAAGAGCTGCGGGAGGGCTACGAGCAGTACTTC. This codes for CSVEELREGYEQYF.

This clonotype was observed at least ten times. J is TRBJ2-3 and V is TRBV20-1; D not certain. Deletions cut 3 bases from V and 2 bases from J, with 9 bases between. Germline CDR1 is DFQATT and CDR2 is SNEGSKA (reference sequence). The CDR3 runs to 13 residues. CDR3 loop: CSASIVITDTQYF. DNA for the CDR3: TGCAGTGCTAGTATCGTAATCACAGATACGCAGTATTTT.

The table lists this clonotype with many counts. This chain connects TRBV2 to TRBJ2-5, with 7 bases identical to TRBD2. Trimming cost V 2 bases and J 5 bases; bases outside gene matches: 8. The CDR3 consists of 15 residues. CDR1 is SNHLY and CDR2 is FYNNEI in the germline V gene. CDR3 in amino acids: CASSEWSGKVETQYF. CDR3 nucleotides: TGTGCCAGCAGTGAATGGAGCGGGAAGGTTGAGACCCAGTACTTC.

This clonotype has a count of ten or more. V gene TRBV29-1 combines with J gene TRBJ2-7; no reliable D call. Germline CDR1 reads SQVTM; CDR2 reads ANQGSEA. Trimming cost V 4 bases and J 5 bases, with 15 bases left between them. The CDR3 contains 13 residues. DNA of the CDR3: TGCAGCGTTGTCGGACCGCCCCTCGACGAGCAGTACTTC. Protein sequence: CSVVGPPLDEQYF.

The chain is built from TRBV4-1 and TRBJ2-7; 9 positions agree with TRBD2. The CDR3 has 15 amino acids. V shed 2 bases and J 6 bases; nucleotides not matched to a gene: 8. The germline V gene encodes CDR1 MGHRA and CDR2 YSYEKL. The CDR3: CASSQYSGRRGEQYF. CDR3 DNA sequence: TGCGCCAGCAGCCAATATAGCGGGAGAAGGGGCGAGCAGTACTTC.

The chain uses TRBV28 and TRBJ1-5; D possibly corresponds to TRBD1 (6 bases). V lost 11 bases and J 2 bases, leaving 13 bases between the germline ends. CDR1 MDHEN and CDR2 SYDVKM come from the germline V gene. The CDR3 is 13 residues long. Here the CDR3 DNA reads TGTGCCGGCACAGGGAAAGGCAATCAGCCCCAGCATTTT. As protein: CAGTGKGNQPQHF.